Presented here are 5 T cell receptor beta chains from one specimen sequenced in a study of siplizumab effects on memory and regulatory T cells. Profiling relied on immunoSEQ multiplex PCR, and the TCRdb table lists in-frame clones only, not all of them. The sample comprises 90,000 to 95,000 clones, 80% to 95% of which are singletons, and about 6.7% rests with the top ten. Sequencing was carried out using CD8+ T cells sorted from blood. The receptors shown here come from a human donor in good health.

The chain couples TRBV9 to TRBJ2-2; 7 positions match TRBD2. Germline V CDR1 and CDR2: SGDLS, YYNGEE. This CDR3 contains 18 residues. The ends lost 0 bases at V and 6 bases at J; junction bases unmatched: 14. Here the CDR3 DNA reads TGTGCCAGCAGCGTAGCTATGGGGAGGGGCTTGGCACCCGGGGAGCTGTTTTTT. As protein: CASSVAMGRGLAPGELFF.

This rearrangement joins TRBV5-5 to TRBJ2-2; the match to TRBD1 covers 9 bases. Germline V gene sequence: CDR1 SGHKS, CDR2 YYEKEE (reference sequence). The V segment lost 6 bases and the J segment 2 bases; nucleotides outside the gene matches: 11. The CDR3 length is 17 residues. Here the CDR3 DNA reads TGTGCCAGCACCCCGGGACAGGGTATTATAAACACCGGGGAGCTGTTTTTT. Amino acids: CASTPGQGIINTGELFF.

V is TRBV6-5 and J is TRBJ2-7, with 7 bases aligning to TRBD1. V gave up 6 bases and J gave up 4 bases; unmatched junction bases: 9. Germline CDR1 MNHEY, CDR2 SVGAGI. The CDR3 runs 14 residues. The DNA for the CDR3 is TGTGCCAGCAGCCCCTCCCGGGACAGATACGAGCAGTACTTC. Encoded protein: CASSPSRDRYEQYF.

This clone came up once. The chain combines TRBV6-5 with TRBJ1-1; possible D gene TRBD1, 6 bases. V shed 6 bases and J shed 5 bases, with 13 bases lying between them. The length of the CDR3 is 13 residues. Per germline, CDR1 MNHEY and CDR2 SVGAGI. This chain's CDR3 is CASSWTAGTEAFF. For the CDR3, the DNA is TGTGCCAGCAGCTGGACAGCGGGAACTGAAGCTTTCTTT.

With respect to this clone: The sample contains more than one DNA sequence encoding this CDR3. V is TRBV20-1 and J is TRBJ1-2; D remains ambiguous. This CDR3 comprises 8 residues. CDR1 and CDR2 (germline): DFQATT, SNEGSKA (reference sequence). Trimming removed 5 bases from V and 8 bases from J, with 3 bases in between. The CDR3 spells CSASGYTF. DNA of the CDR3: TGCAGTGCTTCCGGCTACACCTTC.